The 5 T cell receptor beta chains presented below share a single source sample, sequenced in a study of OX40 agonist ivuxolimab in advanced cancers. Some clones are missing from TCRdb's copy, which holds only in-frame ones; the method was immunoSEQ multiplex PCR. The sample has almost 90,000 clones; around nine tenths are singletons. Material: CD4+ or CD8+ T cells sorted from blood, obtained in a trial of the OX40 agonist ivuxolimab. The receptors originated from an adult with an advanced solid tumor such as melanoma, head and neck, liver or kidney cancer.

This chain uses TRBV7-2 with TRBJ2-5; the match to TRBD2 covers 15 bases. The germline V gene has CDR1 SGHTA and CDR2 FQGNSA. V shed 1 base, J shed 5 bases, and the junction held 5 bases outside the gene matches. This CDR3 region has 17 residues. The CDR3 DNA sequence: TGTGCCAGCAGCTTAGGGACTAGCGGGGGGGCTGGTGAGACCCAGTACTTC. Its translation is CASSLGTSGGAGETQYF.

J is TRBJ2-3 and V is TRBV21-1; TRBD2 is the table's D call, not checked against the DNA. TRBV21-1 is labeled a pseudogene. This CDR3 contains 14 residues. Written as DNA, the CDR3 is TGTGCCAGCAGCACCCCGGGGAGCACAGATACGCAGTATTTT. Its translation is CASSTPGSTDTQYF.

The chain joins TRBV5-1 to TRBJ2-7; 13 bases map to TRBD2. Losses at the gene ends were 4 bases for V and 5 bases for J; bases not matched to a gene: 12. Germline values: CDR1 SGHRS, CDR2 YFSETQ. CDR3 size: 17 residues. This CDR3 reads CASSPGAGTSGNHEQYF. CDR3 sequence (DNA): TGCGCCAGCAGCCCGGGAGCCGGGACTAGCGGGAACCACGAGCAGTACTTC.

This clone appeared once. This chain links TRBV9 with TRBJ1-1, with D possibly TRBD1 on 6 matching bases. Germline V CDR1 and CDR2: SGDLS, YYNGEE. Between the trimmed V and J ends, which lost 3 bases and 5 bases, there was a span of 14 bases. This CDR3 spans 14 amino acids. For the CDR3, the DNA is TGTGCCAGCAGCGCCCAGGGGCGGGAAACTGAAGCTTTCTTT. Translating gives CASSAQGRETEAFF. The complete variable domain, with remaining parts taken from reference TRBV9 and TRBJ1-1, reads DSGVTQTPKHLITATGQRVTLRCSPRSGDLSVYWYQQSLDQGLQFLIQYYNGEERAKGNILERFSAQQFPDLHSELNLSSLELGDSALYFCASSAQGRETEAFFGQGTRLTVV.

The J gene is TRBJ2-7, the V gene TRBV11-2, with 9 bases that match TRBD2. V lost 5 bases and J lost 3; bases outside the gene matches: 5. Germline CDR1 is SGHAT and CDR2 is FQNNGV. The CDR3 is 14 amino acids. The CDR3 protein is CASSPNSGSYEQYF. In DNA, the CDR3 is TGTGCCAGCAGCCCAAATAGCGGGAGCTACGAGCAGTACTTC. Based on the CDR3 plus reference TRBV11-2 and TRBJ2-7, the full variable domain is EAGVAQSPRYKIIEKRQSVAFWCNPISGHATLYWYQQILGQGPKLLIQFQNNGVVDDSQLPKDRFSAERLKGVDSTLKIQPAKLEDSAVYLCASSPNSGSYEQYFGPGTRLTVT.